At least ten counts were recorded for the clone carrying this T cell receptor beta chain. The data derive from a study of CD8 T cells in ankylosing spondylitis. Libraries of TCR beta came from quantitative 5'-RACE with molecular barcodes. TCRdb processed the 5' RACE reads anew with MiXCR; each CDR3 protein has one entry. The top ten hold 6.6% of the sample, which has approximately 220,000 distinct CDR3 sequences, 20% to 30% seen once. J gave up 0 bases and V 6 bases, and 8 bases lay outside the gene matches. CDR1 and CDR2 from the germline V gene are SQVTM and ANQGSEA. The CDR3 sequence is 16 residues long.

The sequence came from a male donor with ankylosing spondylitis or in good health (not recorded which). The chain combines TRBV29-1 with TRBJ2-6, with 7 bases matching TRBD1. The sample was blood, either unsorted or a sorted T cell fraction (not recorded which). The CDR3 DNA reads TGCAGCGTCGGACGGGGACAGTCCTCTGGGGCCAACGTCCTGACTTTC. Amino acids: CSVGRGQSSGANVLTF.